This T cell receptor (beta chain) comes out of a study of lymphopenia after photon versus proton radiotherapy. The study's findings and limits: After the lymphocyte nadir, photon-treated repertoires showed oligoclonal expansion, especially of CD8+ Temra cells. Post-nadir TCR diversity decline inversely tracked overall survival among those who died. Photon-treated patients lost naive T cells and TCR diversity; proton-treated stayed stable.

On this clone itself: What it recognizes is unknown.

The method was immunoSEQ multiplex PCR; TCRdb's version includes in-frame clones alone and lacks a portion of them. The sample contains roughly 30,000 clones, 87% of which appear only once. CDR1 and CDR2 from the germline V gene are SGHRS and YFSETQ. V lost 0 bases, J lost 5 bases, and 12 bases lay in between. The CDR3 spans 15 residues. This material consisted of peripheral blood, taken from a patient treated with proton-based radiotherapy. The sequence came from a woman in her sixties or seventies with cholangiocarcinoma. Some clones in this sample may be carry-over from other donors' samples. The chain links TRBV5-1 to TRBJ2-1; D may correspond to TRBD1 or TRBD2 (5 bases each). The CDR3 here is CASSLVVGANNEQFF. CDR3 sequence (DNA): TGCGCCAGCAGCTTGGTGGTCGGGGCAAACAATGAGCAGTTCTTC.